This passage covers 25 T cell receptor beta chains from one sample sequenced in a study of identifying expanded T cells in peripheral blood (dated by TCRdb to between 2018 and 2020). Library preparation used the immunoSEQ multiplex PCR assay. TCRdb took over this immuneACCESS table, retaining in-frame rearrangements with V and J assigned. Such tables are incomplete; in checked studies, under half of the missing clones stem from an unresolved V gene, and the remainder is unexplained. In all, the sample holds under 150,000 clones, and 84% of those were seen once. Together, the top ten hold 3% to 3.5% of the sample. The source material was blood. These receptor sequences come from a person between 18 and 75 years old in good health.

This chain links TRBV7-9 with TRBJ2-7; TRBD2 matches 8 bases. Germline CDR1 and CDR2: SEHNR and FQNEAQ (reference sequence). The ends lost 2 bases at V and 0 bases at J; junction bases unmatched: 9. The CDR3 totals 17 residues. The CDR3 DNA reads TGTGCCAGCAGCTTAAAGGGCGGGGGGCTCCGCTCCTACGAGCAGTACTTC. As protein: CASSLKGGGLRSYEQYF.

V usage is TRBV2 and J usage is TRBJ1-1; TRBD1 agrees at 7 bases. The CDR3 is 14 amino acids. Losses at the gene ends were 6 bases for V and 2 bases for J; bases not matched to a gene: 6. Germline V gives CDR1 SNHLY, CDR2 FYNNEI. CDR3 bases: TGTGCCAGCAGATGGGACAGACAAAACACTGAAGCTTTCTTT. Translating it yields CASRWDRQNTEAFF. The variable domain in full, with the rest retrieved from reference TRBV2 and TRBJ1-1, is EPEVTQTPSHQVTQMGQEVILRCVPISNHLYFYWYRQILGQKVEFLVSFYNNEISEKSEIFDDQFSVERPDGSNFTLKIRSTKLEDSAMYFCASRWDRQNTEAFFGQGTRLTVV.

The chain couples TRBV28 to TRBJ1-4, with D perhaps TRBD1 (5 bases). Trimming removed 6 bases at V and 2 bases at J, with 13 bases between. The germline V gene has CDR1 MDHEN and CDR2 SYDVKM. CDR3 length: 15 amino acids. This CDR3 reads CASSPGMRTNEKLFF. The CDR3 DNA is TGTGCCAGCAGCCCAGGGATGAGGACTAATGAAAAACTGTTTTTT.

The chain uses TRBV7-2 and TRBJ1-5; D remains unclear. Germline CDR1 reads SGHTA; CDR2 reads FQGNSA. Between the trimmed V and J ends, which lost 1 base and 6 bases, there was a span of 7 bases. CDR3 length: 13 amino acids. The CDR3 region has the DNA TGTGCCAGCAGCTTAGTAAATGGTCAGCCCCAGCATTTT. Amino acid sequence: CASSLVNGQPQHF. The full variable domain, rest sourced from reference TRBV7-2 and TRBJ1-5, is GAGVSQSPSNKVTEKGKDVELRCDPISGHTALYWYRQSLGQGLEFLIYFQGNSAPDKSGLPSDRFSAERTGGSVSTLTIQRTQQEDSAVYLCASSLVNGQPQHFGDGTRLSIL.

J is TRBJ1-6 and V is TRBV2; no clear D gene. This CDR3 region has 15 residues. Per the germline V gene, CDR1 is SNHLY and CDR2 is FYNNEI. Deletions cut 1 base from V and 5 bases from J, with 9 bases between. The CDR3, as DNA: TGTGCCAGCAGTGAAGAGGGTAGACATAATTCACCCCTCCACTTT. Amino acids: CASSEEGRHNSPLHF.

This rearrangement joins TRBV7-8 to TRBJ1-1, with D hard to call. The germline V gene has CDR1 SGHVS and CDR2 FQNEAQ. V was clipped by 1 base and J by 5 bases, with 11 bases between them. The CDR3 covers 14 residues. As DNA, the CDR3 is TGTGCCAGCAGCTTAGAAGGTGGTCGGACTGAAGCTTTCTTT. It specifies CASSLEGGRTEAFF.

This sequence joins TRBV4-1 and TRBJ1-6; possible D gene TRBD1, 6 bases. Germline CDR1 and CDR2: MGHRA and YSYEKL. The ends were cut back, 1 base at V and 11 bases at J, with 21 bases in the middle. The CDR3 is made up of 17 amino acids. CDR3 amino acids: CASSQVSRVGGGAPLHF. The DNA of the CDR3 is TGCGCCAGCAGCCAAGTCTCAAGAGTCGGGGGCGGGGCACCCCTCCACTTT.

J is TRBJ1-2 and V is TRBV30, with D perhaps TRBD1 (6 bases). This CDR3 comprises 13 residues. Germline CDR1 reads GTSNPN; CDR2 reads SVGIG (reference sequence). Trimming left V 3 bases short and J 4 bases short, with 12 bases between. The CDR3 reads CAWSLGAPYGYTF. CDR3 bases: TGTGCCTGGAGCCTGGGGGCTCCCTATGGCTACACCTTC.

The CDR3 protein is CASSEGRGAFF. The CDR3 DNA follows: TGTGCCAGCAGTGAAGGTAGGGGAGCTTTCTTT. The rearrangement links TRBV6-1 to TRBJ1-1; tentative D call: TRBD1 (5 bases). V lost 1 base and J lost 10, with 7 bases in between. CDR3 length: 11 residues. The germline V gene has CDR1 MNHNS and CDR2 SASEGT.

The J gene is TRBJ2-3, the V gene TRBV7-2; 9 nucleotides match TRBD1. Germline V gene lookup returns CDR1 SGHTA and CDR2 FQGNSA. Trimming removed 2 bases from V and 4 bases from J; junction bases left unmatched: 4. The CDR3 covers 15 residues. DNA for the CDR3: TGTGCCAGCAGCTTATACGGGACAGGGTCAGATACGCAGTATTTT. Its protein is CASSLYGTGSDTQYF.

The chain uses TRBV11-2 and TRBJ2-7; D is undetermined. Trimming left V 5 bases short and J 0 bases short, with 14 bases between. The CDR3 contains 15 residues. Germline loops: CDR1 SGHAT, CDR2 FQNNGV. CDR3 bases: TGTGCCAGCAGCCCCAACCCCGGAAGCTCCTACGAGCAGTACTTC. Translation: CASSPNPGSSYEQYF.

The CDR3 sequence: CASSQDNYGYTF. Here the CDR3 DNA reads TGCGCCAGCAGCCAAGACAACTATGGCTACACCTTC. The chain links TRBV4-3 to TRBJ1-2, with D unresolved. Between the trimmed V and J ends, which lost 0 bases and 2 bases, there was a span of 1 base. The CDR3 length is 12 residues. In germline, CDR1 is LGHNA, CDR2 YSLEER.

The CDR3: CASSRQTARSGNTIYF. The CDR3 DNA reads TGTGCCAGCAGCCGCCAGACAGCACGCTCTGGAAACACCATATATTTT. V gene TRBV7-2 combines with J gene TRBJ1-3; perhaps TRBD1 as D (5 bases). CDR3 size: 16 residues. CDR1 and CDR2 from the germline V gene are SGHTA and FQGNSA. The germline V and J ends were trimmed by 5 bases and 0 bases, with 14 bases remaining between them.

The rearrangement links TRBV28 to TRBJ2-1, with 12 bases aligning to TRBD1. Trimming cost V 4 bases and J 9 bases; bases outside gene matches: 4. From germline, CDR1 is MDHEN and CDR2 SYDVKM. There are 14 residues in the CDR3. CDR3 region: CASSSGQGAGEQFF. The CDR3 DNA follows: TGTGCCAGCAGTTCGGGACAGGGGGCCGGTGAGCAGTTCTTC.

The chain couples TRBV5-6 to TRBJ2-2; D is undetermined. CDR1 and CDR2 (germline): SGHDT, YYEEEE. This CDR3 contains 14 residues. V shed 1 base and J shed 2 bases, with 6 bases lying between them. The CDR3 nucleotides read TGTGCCAGCAGCTTGTTTTACAACACCGGGGAGCTGTTTTTT. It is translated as CASSLFYNTGELFF. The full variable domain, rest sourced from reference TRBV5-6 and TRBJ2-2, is DAGVTQSPTHLIKTRGQQVTLRCSPKSGHDTVSWYQQALGQGPQFIFQYYEEEERQRGNFPDRFSGHQFPNYSSELNVNALLLGDSALYLCASSLFYNTGELFFGEGSRLTVL.

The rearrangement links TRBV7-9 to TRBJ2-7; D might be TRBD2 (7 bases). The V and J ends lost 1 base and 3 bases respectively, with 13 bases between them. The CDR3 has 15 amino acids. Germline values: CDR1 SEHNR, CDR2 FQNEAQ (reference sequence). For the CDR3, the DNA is TGTGCCAGCAGCTTAGTGGGGGGGCTAGGCTACGAGCAGTACTTC. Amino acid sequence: CASSLVGGLGYEQYF. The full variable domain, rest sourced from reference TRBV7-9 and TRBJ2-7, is DTGVSQNPRHKITKRGQNVTFRCDPISEHNRLYWYRQTLGQGPEFLTYFQNEAQLEKSRLLSDRFSAERPKGSFSTLEIQRTEQGDSAMYLCASSLVGGLGYEQYFGPGTRLTVT.

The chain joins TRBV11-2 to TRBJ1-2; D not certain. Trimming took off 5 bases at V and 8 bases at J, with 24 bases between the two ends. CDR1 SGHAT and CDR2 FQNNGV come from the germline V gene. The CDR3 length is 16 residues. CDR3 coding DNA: TGTGCCAGCAGCCCCATCACCGGACGACGGCTCGGCGGCTACACCTTC. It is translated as CASSPITGRRLGGYTF.

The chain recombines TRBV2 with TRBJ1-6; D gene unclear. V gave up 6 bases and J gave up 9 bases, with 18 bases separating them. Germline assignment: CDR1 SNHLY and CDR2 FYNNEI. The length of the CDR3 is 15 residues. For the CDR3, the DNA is TGTGCCAGCAGACCCTCCAGAGAAGCCGGTTCACCCCTCCACTTT. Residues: CASRPSREAGSPLHF. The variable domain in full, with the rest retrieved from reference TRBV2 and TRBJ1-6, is EPEVTQTPSHQVTQMGQEVILRCVPISNHLYFYWYRQILGQKVEFLVSFYNNEISEKSEIFDDQFSVERPDGSNFTLKIRSTKLEDSAMYFCASRPSREAGSPLHFGNGTRLTVT.

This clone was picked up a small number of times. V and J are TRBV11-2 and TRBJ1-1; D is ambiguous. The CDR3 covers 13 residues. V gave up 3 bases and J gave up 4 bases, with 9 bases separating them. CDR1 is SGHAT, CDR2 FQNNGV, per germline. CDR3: CASSFGLFTEAFF. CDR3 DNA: TGTGCCAGCAGCTTTGGACTGTTCACTGAAGCTTTCTTT.

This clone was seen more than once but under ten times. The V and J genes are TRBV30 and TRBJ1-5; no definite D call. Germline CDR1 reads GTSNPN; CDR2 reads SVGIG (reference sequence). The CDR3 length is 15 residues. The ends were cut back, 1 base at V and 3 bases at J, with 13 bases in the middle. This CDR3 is CAWSGPSRNNQPQHF. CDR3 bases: TGTGCCTGGAGTGGTCCGAGCAGAAACAATCAGCCCCAGCATTTT.

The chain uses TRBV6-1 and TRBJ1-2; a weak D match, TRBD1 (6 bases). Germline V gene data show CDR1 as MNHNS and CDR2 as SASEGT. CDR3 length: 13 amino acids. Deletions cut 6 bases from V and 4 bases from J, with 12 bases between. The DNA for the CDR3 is TGTGCCAGCAGCGCTGGACAGACCTATGGCTACACCTTC. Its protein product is CASSAGQTYGYTF.

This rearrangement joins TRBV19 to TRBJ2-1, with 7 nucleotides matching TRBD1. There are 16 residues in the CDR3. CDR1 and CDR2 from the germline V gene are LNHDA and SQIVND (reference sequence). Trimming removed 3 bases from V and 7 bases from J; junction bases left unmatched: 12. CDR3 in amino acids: CASSIGYRGSENEQFF. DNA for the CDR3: TGTGCCAGTAGTATCGGGTACAGGGGTTCGGAAAATGAGCAGTTCTTC.

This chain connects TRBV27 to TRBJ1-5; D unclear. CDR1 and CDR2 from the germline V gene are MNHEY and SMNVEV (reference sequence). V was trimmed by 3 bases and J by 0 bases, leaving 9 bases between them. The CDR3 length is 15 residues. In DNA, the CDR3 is TGTGCCAGCAGTTTTCAACCATATAGCAATCAGCCCCAGCATTTT. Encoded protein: CASSFQPYSNQPQHF.

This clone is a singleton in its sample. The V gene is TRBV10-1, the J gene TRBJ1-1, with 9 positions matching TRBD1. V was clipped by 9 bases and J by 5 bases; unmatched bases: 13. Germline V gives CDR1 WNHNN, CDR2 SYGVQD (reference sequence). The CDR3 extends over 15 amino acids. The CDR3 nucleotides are TGCGCCAGGAGGGGACAGGGAAAAGGTAGGACTGAAGCTTTCTTT. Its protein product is CARRGQGKGRTEAFF.

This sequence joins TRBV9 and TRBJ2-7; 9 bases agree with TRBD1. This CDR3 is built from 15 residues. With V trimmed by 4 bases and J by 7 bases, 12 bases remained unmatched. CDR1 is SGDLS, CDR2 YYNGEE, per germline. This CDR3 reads CASSSSPGTGPEQYF. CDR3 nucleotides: TGTGCCAGCAGCTCTAGTCCCGGGACAGGGCCAGAGCAGTACTTC. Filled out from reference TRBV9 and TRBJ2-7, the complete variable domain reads DSGVTQTPKHLITATGQRVTLRCSPRSGDLSVYWYQQSLDQGLQFLIQYYNGEERAKGNILERFSAQQFPDLHSELNLSSLELGDSALYFCASSSSPGTGPEQYFGPGTRLTVT.